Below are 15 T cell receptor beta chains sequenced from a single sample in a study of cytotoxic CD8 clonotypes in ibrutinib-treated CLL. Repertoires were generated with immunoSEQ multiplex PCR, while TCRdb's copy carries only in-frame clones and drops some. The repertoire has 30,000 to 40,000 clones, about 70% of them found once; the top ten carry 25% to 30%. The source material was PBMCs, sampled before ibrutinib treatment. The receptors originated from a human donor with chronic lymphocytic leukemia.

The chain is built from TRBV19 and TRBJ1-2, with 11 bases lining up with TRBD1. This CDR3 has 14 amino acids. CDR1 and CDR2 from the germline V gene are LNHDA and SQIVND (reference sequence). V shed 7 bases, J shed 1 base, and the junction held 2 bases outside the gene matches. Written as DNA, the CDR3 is TGTGCCAGTAAGGGACAGGGGGATAACTATGGCTACACCTTC. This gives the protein CASKGQGDNYGYTF.

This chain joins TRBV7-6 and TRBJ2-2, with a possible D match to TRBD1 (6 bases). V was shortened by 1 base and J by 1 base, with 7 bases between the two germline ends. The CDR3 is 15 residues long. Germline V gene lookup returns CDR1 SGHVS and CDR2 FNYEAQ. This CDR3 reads CASSLGQVNTGELFF. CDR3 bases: TGTGCCAGCAGCTTAGGACAGGTGAACACCGGGGAGCTGTTTTTT.

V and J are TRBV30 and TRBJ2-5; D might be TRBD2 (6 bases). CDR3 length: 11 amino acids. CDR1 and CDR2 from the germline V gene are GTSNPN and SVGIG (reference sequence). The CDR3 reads CALAPGETQYF. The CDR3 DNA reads TGTGCTCTAGCGCCTGGGGAGACCCAGTACTTC.

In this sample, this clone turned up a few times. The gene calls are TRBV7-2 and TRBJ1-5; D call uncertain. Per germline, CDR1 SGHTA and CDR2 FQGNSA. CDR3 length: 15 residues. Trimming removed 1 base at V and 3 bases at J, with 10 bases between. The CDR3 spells CASSLDGGHNQPQHF. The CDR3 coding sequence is TGTGCCAGCAGCTTAGATGGAGGCCACAATCAGCCCCAGCATTTT.

The CDR3 DNA reads as TGCAGCGTCTTTCAGGGCAACTGGTACTTC. It codes for CSVFQGNWYF. The chain carries TRBV29-1 and TRBJ2-5, with D possibly TRBD1 on 5 matching bases. V lost 6 bases and J 13 bases, leaving 15 bases between the germline ends. Per the germline V gene, CDR1 is SQVTM and CDR2 is ANQGSEA. CDR3 size: 10 residues. Combining the CDR3 with reference TRBV29-1 and TRBJ2-5 gives the whole variable domain SAVISQKPSRDICQRGTSLTIQCQVDSQVTMMFWYRQQPGQSLTLIATANQGSEATYESGFVIDKFPISRPNLTFSTLTVSNMSPEDSSIYLCSVFQGNWYFGPGTRLLVL.

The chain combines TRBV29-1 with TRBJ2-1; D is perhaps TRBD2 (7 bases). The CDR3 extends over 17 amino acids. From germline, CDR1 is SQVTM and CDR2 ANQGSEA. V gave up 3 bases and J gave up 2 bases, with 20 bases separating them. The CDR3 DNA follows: TGCAGCGTTGACGGTCGCGCGGGGGCTGATACCTACAATGAGCAGTTCTTC. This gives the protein CSVDGRAGADTYNEQFF.

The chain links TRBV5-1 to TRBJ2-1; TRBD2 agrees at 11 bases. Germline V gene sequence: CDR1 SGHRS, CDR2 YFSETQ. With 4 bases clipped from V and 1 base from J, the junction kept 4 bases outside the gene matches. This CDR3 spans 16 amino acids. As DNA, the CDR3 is TGCGCCAGCAGCGCTGGGACTAGCGGTTCCTACAATGAGCAGTTCTTC. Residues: CASSAGTSGSYNEQFF.

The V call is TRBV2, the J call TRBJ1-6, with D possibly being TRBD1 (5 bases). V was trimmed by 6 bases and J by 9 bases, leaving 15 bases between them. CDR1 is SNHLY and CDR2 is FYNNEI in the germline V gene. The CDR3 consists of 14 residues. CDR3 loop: CASSPQGWGSPLHF. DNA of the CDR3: TGTGCCAGCAGCCCTCAGGGCTGGGGTTCACCCCTCCACTTT.

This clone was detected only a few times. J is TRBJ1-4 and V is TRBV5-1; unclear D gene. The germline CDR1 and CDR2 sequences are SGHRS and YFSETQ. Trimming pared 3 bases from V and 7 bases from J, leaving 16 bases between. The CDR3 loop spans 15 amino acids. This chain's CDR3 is CASSSQRAGTEKLFF. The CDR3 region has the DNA TGCGCCAGCAGCTCGCAGAGGGCGGGAACTGAAAAACTGTTTTTT. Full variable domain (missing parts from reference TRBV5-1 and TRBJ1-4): KAGVTQTPRYLIKTRGQQVTLSCSPISGHRSVSWYQQTPGQGLQFLFEYFSETQRNKGNFPGRFSGRQFSNSRSEMNVSTLELGDSALYLCASSSQRAGTEKLFFGSGTQLSVL.

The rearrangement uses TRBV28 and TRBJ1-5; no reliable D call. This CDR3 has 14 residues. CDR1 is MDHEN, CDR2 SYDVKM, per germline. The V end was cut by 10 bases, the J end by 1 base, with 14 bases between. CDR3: CATLNTVSNQPQHF. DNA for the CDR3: TGTGCCACCCTTAACACAGTAAGCAATCAGCCCCAGCATTTT.

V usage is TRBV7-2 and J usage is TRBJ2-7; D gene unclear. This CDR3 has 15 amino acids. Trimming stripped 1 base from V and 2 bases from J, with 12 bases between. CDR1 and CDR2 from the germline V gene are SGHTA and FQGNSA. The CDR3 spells CASSLVAADTYEQYF. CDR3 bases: TGTGCCAGCAGCTTAGTTGCGGCAGACACCTACGAGCAGTACTTC.

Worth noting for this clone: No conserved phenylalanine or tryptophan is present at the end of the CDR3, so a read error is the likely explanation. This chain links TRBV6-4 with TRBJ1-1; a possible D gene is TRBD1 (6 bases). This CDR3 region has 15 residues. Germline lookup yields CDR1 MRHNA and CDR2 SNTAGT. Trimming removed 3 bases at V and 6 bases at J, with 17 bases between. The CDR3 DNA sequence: TGTGCCAGCAGTGAATCTGCCGGGGGCGGATCTGAAGCTTTCTTG. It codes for CASSESAGGGSEAFL.

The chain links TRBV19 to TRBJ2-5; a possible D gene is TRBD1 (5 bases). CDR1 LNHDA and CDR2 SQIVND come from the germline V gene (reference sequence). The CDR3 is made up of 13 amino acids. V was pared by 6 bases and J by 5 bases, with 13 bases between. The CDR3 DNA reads TGTGCCAGTAGGAAAATAGGGGCGGAGACCCAGTACTTC. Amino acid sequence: CASRKIGAETQYF.

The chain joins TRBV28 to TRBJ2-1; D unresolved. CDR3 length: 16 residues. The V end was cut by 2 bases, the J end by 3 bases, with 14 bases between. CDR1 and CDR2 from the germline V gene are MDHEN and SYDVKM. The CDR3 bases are TGTGCCAGCAGTTTACCCGACATCGCCAACTACAATGAGCAGTTCTTC. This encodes CASSLPDIANYNEQFF.

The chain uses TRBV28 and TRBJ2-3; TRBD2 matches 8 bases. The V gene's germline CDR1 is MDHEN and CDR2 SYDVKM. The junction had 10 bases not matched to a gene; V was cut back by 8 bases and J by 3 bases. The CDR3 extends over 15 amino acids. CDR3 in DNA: TGTGCCAGCGAAAGCGGGAGAAGGAGTACAGATACGCAGTATTTT. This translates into CASESGRRSTDTQYF. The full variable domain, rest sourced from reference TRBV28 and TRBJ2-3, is DVKVTQSSRYLVKRTGEKVFLECVQDMDHENMFWYRQDPGLGLRLIYFSYDVKMKEKGDIPEGYSVSREKKERFSLILESASTNQTSMYLCASESGRRSTDTQYFGPGTRLTVL.